These 24 T cell receptor beta chains were all obtained from the same sample, sequenced in a study of tumour-infiltrating T cells in Burkitt lymphoma. Clones were read by immunoSEQ multiplex PCR, and TCRdb kept only the in-frame ones, dropping some. The sample yields some 1,500 clones, more than 9.5% seen once. Sequencing used tumor tissue. Receptors originate from a human donor with Burkitt lymphoma.

This clone has a handful of counts. CDR3 nucleotide sequence: TGTGCCAGCAGTCGGACTAGCGGGGAGGGAGAGACCCAGTACTTC. This codes for CASSRTSGEGETQYF. The chain has TRBV6-5 and TRBJ2-5; 12 bases align to TRBD2. The CDR3 length is 15 residues. The junction had 5 bases not matched to a gene; V was cut back by 5 bases and J by 4 bases. CDR1 MNHEY and CDR2 SVGAGI come from the germline V gene.

This clone was counted only a few times. This sequence joins TRBV14 and TRBJ2-3; 7 nucleotides agree with TRBD1. This CDR3 region has 15 residues. In germline, CDR1 is SGHDN, CDR2 FVKESK. V trimming: 5 bases; J trimming: 5 bases; junction bases outside the gene matches: 10. CDR3 in amino acids: CASSSNEGAIDTQYF. CDR3 nucleotide sequence: TGTGCCAGCAGCTCCAACGAGGGGGCCATAGATACGCAGTATTTT.

The V gene is TRBV9, the J gene TRBJ2-2; the match to TRBD1 covers 8 bases. CDR1 SGDLS and CDR2 YYNGEE come from the germline V gene. The trim removed 4 bases at V and 1 base at J, leaving 15 bases unmatched. The CDR3 loop spans 19 amino acids. CDR3 amino acids: CASSPRPQTDRVNTGELFF. The CDR3 DNA reads TGTGCCAGCAGCCCCCGGCCCCAAACGGACAGGGTGAACACCGGGGAGCTGTTTTTT.

V usage is TRBV7-6 and J usage is TRBJ1-1, with D possibly matching TRBD1 (5 bases). The CDR3 has 17 residues. V shed 6 bases and J shed 0 bases, with 20 bases lying between them. Per the germline V gene, CDR1 is SGHVS and CDR2 is FNYEAQ. CDR3 loop: CASSHAPGPEMNTEAFF. The CDR3 bases are TGTGCCAGCAGTCACGCGCCGGGACCGGAAATGAACACTGAAGCTTTCTTT.

This clone showed up just a few times. The chain recombines TRBV4-2 with TRBJ2-2; no clear D gene. CDR3 size: 15 residues. V lost 1 base and J 4 bases, leaving 10 bases between the germline ends. Germline V gene sequence: CDR1 LGHNA, CDR2 YNFKEQ. The CDR3 reads CASSQVPFSTGELFF. The CDR3 DNA reads TGTGCCAGCAGCCAAGTTCCTTTTTCCACCGGGGAGCTGTTTTTT.

V and J are TRBV19 and TRBJ2-7, with D unresolved. Germline CDR1 is LNHDA and CDR2 is SQIVND (reference sequence). The CDR3 runs 14 residues. The V and J ends lost 3 bases and 3 bases respectively, with 12 bases between them. The DNA of the CDR3 is TGTGCCAGTAGTATTTCTGACCCCGGCTACGAGCAGTACTTC. The encoded protein is CASSISDPGYEQYF.

This sequence joins TRBV14 and TRBJ2-3; 10 nucleotides agree with TRBD2. The germline V gene encodes CDR1 SGHDN and CDR2 FVKESK. This CDR3 comprises 14 residues. The V gene end was trimmed by 3 bases and the J gene end by 6 bases; junction bases not matched to a gene: 3. Here the CDR3 reads CASSHLLAGDTQYF. DNA of the CDR3: TGTGCCAGCAGCCATTTACTAGCGGGGGATACGCAGTATTTT.

The chain recombines TRBV27 with TRBJ2-3, with TRBD2 matching 9 bases. The CDR3 is made up of 17 amino acids. J was trimmed by 4 bases and V by 6 bases; bases with no gene match: 14. In germline, CDR1 is MNHEY, CDR2 SMNVEV (reference sequence). The CDR3 DNA sequence: TGTGCCAGCAGCACGACCTATACGGCTAGCGGGGCAGATACGCAGTATTTT. Residues: CASSTTYTASGADTQYF.

The chain joins TRBV5-1 to TRBJ2-3; unclear D gene. The germline gives CDR1 SGHRS, CDR2 YFSETQ. The V end lost 0 bases, the J end lost 2 bases, and 7 bases lay between the germline ends. The CDR3 sequence is 14 residues long. CDR3 nucleotide sequence: TGCGCCAGCAGCTTGGGGCAGACCACAGATACGCAGTATTTT. It encodes CASSLGQTTDTQYF.

This chain joins TRBV7-9 and TRBJ2-2; D ambiguous. The CDR3 totals 14 residues. Trimming left V 2 bases short and J 2 bases short, with 6 bases between. Per germline, CDR1 SEHNR and CDR2 FQNEAQ (reference sequence). Here the CDR3 reads CASSLNPNTGELFF. The CDR3 DNA reads as TGTGCCAGCAGCTTAAATCCCAACACCGGGGAGCTGTTTTTT.

The CDR3 nucleotides are TGCAGCGTTGAAGGCCACCAAGGGGAGGGCGGCGAGCAGTACTTC. The encoded protein is CSVEGHQGEGGEQYF. The V gene is TRBV29-1, the J gene TRBJ2-7; TRBD2 agrees at 7 bases. There are 15 residues in the CDR3. After removal of 1 base from V and 6 bases from J, the junction contained 12 bases not matched to a gene. Germline CDR1 SQVTM, CDR2 ANQGSEA.

This clone was picked up a small number of times. The CDR3 region has the DNA TGTGCCAGCGAGGGATCACCGAACACTGAAGCTTTCTTT. Translated: CASEGSPNTEAFF. The chain has TRBV6-1 and TRBJ1-1; D remains unclear. V was trimmed by 8 bases and J by 1 base, leaving 11 bases between them. The germline CDR1 and CDR2 sequences are MNHNS and SASEGT. This CDR3 spans 13 amino acids.

The rearrangement uses TRBV19 and TRBJ1-1, with D possibly being TRBD1 (6 bases). V shed 9 bases and J shed 7 bases, with 12 bases lying between them. The CDR3 has 11 amino acids. CDR1 and CDR2 from the germline V gene are LNHDA and SQIVND (reference sequence). The CDR3 nucleotides are TGTGCCAGCCAGTTGACAGGTGAAGCTTTCTTT. This encodes CASQLTGEAFF.

This clone was detected only a few times. The V and J genes are TRBV18 and TRBJ1-1; weak D call: TRBD1 (5 bases). Germline CDR1 reads KGHSH; CDR2 reads LQKENI. The CDR3 has 16 residues. V lost 4 bases to trimming and J lost 5 bases, with 20 bases between them. CDR3 protein: CASSLWEWVGETEAFF. CDR3 DNA: TGTGCCAGCTCACTATGGGAGTGGGTAGGGGAAACTGAAGCTTTCTTT.

The gene calls are TRBV9 and TRBJ2-7, with unresolved D. Looked up from germline, CDR1 is SGDLS and CDR2 is YYNGEE. V was clipped by 0 bases and J by 2 bases, with 9 bases between them. This CDR3 has 14 amino acids. The CDR3 region is CASSVEGTAYEQYF. CDR3 DNA sequence: TGTGCCAGCAGCGTAGAGGGCACTGCCTACGAGCAGTACTTC. The full variable domain, in which reference TRBV9 and TRBJ2-7 provide the parts outside the CDR3, is DSGVTQTPKHLITATGQRVTLRCSPRSGDLSVYWYQQSLDQGLQFLIQYYNGEERAKGNILERFSAQQFPDLHSELNLSSLELGDSALYFCASSVEGTAYEQYFGPGTRLTVT.

This rearrangement joins TRBV9 to TRBJ1-1, with 9 bases matching TRBD1. The ends lost 4 bases at V and 3 bases at J; junction bases unmatched: 7. The CDR3 has 15 amino acids. Germline CDR1 and CDR2: SGDLS and YYNGEE. CDR3 sequence: CASSSDRGRDTEAFF. The CDR3 bases are TGTGCCAGCAGCTCGGACAGGGGACGGGACACTGAAGCTTTCTTT.

This clone was observed a handful of times. This chain links TRBV30 with TRBJ2-2; no reliable D call. The CDR3 is made up of 12 amino acids. Germline V gives CDR1 GTSNPN, CDR2 SVGIG (reference sequence). V lost 3 bases, J lost 6 bases, and 8 bases lay in between. The CDR3 coding sequence is TGTGCCTGGAGCCTCCGGCCCGGGGAGCTGTTTTTT. Encoded protein: CAWSLRPGELFF.

Only a few counts were recorded for this clone. The chain is built from TRBV29-1 and TRBJ1-2, with no clear D. Trimming took off 2 bases at V and 7 bases at J, with 14 bases between the two ends. CDR3 length: 13 residues. The germline gives CDR1 SQVTM, CDR2 ANQGSEA. The CDR3: CSVELWQEGGYTF. The CDR3 DNA follows: TGCAGCGTTGAACTCTGGCAGGAGGGTGGCTACACCTTC.

This chain links TRBV9 with TRBJ1-1; D gene uncertain. Germline assignment: CDR1 SGDLS and CDR2 YYNGEE. Trimming removed 0 bases from V and 10 bases from J, with 13 bases in between. The CDR3 is 13 amino acids. The CDR3 nucleotides read TGTGCCAGCAGCGTAGGGACGGCCGAGGGAGCTTTCTTT. As protein: CASSVGTAEGAFF.

This clone was detected a few times. The chain combines TRBV29-1 with TRBJ2-5; D gene ambiguous. The V end lost 6 bases, the J end lost 1 base, and 12 bases lay between the germline ends. The CDR3 sequence is 13 residues long. Germline V gene sequence: CDR1 SQVTM, CDR2 ANQGSEA. CDR3 nucleotide sequence: TGCAGCGTCCCCGAACAGTTCCAAGAGACCCAGTACTTC. It translates to CSVPEQFQETQYF.

There are a few counts of this clone. The chain couples TRBV30 to TRBJ2-3, with 7 bases that match TRBD2. Germline CDR1 and CDR2: GTSNPN and SVGIG (reference sequence). The CDR3 totals 12 residues. Germline trimming cut 2 bases from V and 6 bases from J; bases unmatched to any gene: 2. CDR3 DNA sequence: TGTGCCTGGAGTTTGGGGGGGGATACGCAGTATTTT. Amino acid sequence: CAWSLGGDTQYF.

The V gene is TRBV4-2, the J gene TRBJ1-1; no reliable D call. The CDR3 length is 18 residues. The V gene's germline CDR1 is LGHNA and CDR2 YNFKEQ. The V and J ends lost 1 base and 4 bases respectively, with 22 bases between them. The CDR3 DNA reads TGTGCCAGCAGCCAAGTGTTTTCATTGTCTAACAGTGGCACTGAAGCTTTCTTT. Its protein product is CASSQVFSLSNSGTEAFF.

The rearrangement links TRBV4-2 to TRBJ1-1; possibly TRBD1 for D (5 bases). Germline lookup yields CDR1 LGHNA and CDR2 YNFKEQ. The V end was cut by 4 bases, the J end by 3 bases, with 15 bases between. CDR3 size: 15 residues. CDR3 residues: CASSPRSGLDTEAFF. CDR3 coding DNA: TGTGCCAGCAGCCCCCGATCGGGGCTGGACACTGAAGCTTTCTTT.

V gene TRBV6-1 combines with J gene TRBJ2-1; the D is unclear. This CDR3 region has 18 residues. Trimming removed 2 bases at V and 5 bases at J, with 22 bases between. In germline, CDR1 is MNHNS, CDR2 SASEGT. Here the CDR3 DNA reads TGTGCCAGCAGTGAAAACCAGGCCCGGTGGCGGCTCGACAATGAGCAGTTCTTC. Its translation: CASSENQARWRLDNEQFF.